This T cell receptor (beta chain) was identified in a study of blood T cell repertoires in COVID-19 (TCRdb year 2020). In terms of the full investigation: Collaborator samples came from the United States, Italy and Spain and covered acute and convalescent phases of COVID-19. The prospective study material was composed of cDNA or gDNA derived from T cells, B-cell-depleted T cells, or PBMCs. The dataset comprised deeply sampled blood TCRbeta repertoires from subjects exposed to, actively infected with, or recovered from COVID-19. The repertoires were released in a freely available public database meant as a resource for research on the immune response to SARS-CoV-2. The samples were drawn from the first 160 participants of the ongoing ImmuneRACE study and from 1,254 subjects provided by 6 global collaborators. A de-identified subject ID, COVID-19 status, age in years and sex were almost always included in the sample metadata. Where available, HLA class I and class II types were obtained from metadata supplied by the sample provider rather than from assay-based typing. On the study overall, not on this receptor specifically: The amount of clinical and demographic metadata varied by source and participant and was provided uncurated.

TCRbeta CDR3 regions were amplified from genomic DNA by means of the immunoSEQ Assay, a bias-controlled multiplex PCR. As for the authors' bioinformatics: Within the assay, amplification of reference gene primers was used to estimate how many nucleated cells each sample contained. To quantify the absolute abundance of each unique TCRbeta CDR3 rearrangement, sequence reads were collapsed and filtered. For each sample, productive Simpson clonality was calculated as the square root of Simpson's diversity index across productive rearrangements. As stored in TCRdb, this immuneACCESS dataset retains in-frame rearrangements with V and J assigned. A fraction of the clones does not appear; measured against another copy, unresolved V genes explain less than half of the discrepancy, and the remainder lacks a known reason. V, J and clone size were drawn from that table, and D and trimming were deduced from the DNA. The sample table records roughly 300,000 clones; just over 85% of these occur just once. Approximately 4% of the sample is held by the ten biggest clonotypes.

Participants in the prospective study were aged about 18 to 89 years, lived in about two dozen United States geographic areas, and enrolled through a virtual design. Cohort assignment in the prospective study relied on participant-reported clinical history from a screening survey and a study questionnaire. In the prospective study, whole blood, serum and a nasopharyngeal or oropharyngeal swab were collected from each participant by mobile phlebotomists. Participants in the prospective study had the option to provide additional blood draws and questionnaires over an approximately 2-month period. Prospective study blood samples were shipped either frozen or at room temperature before DNA extraction. Concerning this clone: Its antigen target is currently unknown. Base qualities are not at hand, and no much larger clone is one base apart.

V is pared back by 4 bases and J by 10 bases, with 20 bases lying between the germline termini. The CDR3, cysteine through phenylalanine, is 15 amino acids long. Only the CDR3 portion is preserved as DNA: 45 bases, with reading frame beginning at the first base. According to the germline V gene, CDR1 reads ENHRY and CDR2 reads SYGVKD. The sequence is built from TRBV10-3 and TRBJ2-1; too little of a D gene remains to name it. This TCR derives from a middle-aged woman with acute COVID-19. Sequencing input: PBMCs or T cells enriched from blood (not recorded which). The DNA sequence is given as TGTGCCATCAGTGTCTCGTCTGATAGTCCTTCCGAGCAGTTCTTC. This sequence encodes CAISVSSDSPSEQFF.